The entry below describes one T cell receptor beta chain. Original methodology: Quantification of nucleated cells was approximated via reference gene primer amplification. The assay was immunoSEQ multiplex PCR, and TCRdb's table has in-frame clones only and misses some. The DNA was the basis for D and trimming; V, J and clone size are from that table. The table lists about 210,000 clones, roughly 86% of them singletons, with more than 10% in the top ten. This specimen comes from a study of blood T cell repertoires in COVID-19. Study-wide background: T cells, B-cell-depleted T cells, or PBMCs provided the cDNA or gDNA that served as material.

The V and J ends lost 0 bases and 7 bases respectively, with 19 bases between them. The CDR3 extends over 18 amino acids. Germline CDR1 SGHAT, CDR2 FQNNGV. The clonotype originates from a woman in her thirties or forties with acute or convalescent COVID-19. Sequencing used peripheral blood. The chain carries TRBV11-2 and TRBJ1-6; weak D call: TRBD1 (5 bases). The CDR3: CASSLDHTEGGVNSPLHF. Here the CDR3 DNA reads TGTGCCAGCAGCTTAGATCACACGGAGGGAGGGGTAAATTCACCCCTCCACTTT.